A selection of T cell receptor beta chains follows, all from one sample in a study of metastatic and nonmetastatic thyroid tumors. MiXCR was used by TCRdb to re-call the PCR reads. Among 15,000 to 20,000 clones listed, approximately 12% were seen once. Sequencing was carried out using tumor tissue. The receptors here all came from a female donor with papillary thyroid cancer or a benign thyroid nodule (not recorded which). Some clones in this sample may be carry-over from other donors' samples. The CDR3 runs from the conserved cysteine through the conserved F or W. A D gene is named only where the DNA matches it firmly. Only part of the rows carry a size: once, few, many, or a class if the clone is expanded.

D: -; V: TRBV20-1; length: 11; size: many; J: TRBJ2-3; CDR3: CSARPTDTQYF; DNA: TGCAGTGCTAGACCCACAGATACGCAGTATTTT
D: TRBD2; V: TRBV5-1; length: 15; size: few; J: TRBJ2-1; CDR3: CASSSGLALSNEQFF; DNA: TGCGCCAGCAGCTCTGGACTAGCGCTAAGCAATGAGCAGTTCTTC
D: TRBD1; V: TRBV20-1; length: 13; size: medium-sized; J: TRBJ2-7; CDR3: CSATGEGVKEQYF; DNA: TGCAGTGCCACAGGGGAAGGGGTGAAGGAGCAGTACTTC
D: TRBD1; V: TRBV2; length: 18; size: -; J: TRBJ2-7; CDR3: CASSEQGSFGTGLQEQYF; DNA: TGTGCCAGCAGTGAACAGGGCAGCTTCGGGACAGGGTTACAAGAGCAGTACTTC
D: -; V: TRBV27; length: 13; size: -; J: TRBJ1-2; CDR3: CASSAEGNYGYTF; DNA: TGTGCCAGCAGCGCGGAGGGAAACTATGGCTACACCTTC
D: -; V: TRBV12-3/TRBV12-4; length: 12; size: many; J: TRBJ1-6; CDR3: CASSYRGSPLHF; DNA: TGTGCCAGCAGTTACCGCGGTTCACCCCTCCACTTT
D: -; V: TRBV12-3/TRBV12-4; length: 13; size: many; J: TRBJ1-5; CDR3: CASSYRGNQPQHF; DNA: TGTGCCAGCAGCTACAGGGGCAATCAGCCCCAGCATTTT
D: TRBD2; V: TRBV5-1; length: 16; size: once; J: TRBJ2-1; CDR3: CASKWSGGASYNEQFF; DNA: TGCGCCAGCAAATGGAGCGGGGGGGCTTCCTACAATGAGCAGTTCTTC
D: -; V: TRBV28; length: 15; size: many; J: TRBJ2-1; CDR3: CASRSGQSSYNEQFF; DNA: TGTGCCAGCAGATCTGGACAGAGCTCCTACAATGAGCAGTTCTTC
D: -; V: TRBV11-2; length: 15; size: many; J: TRBJ2-5; CDR3: CASSLVSRREETQYF; DNA: TGTGCCAGCAGCTTAGTTAGTCGCAGGGAGGAGACCCAGTACTTC
D: TRBD2; V: TRBV20-1; length: 15; size: many; J: TRBJ2-3; CDR3: CSAVPGGRVRDTQYF; DNA: TGCAGTGCTGTCCCCGGGGGGAGAGTAAGGGATACGCAGTATTTT
D: TRBD2; V: TRBV7-2; length: 14; size: many; J: TRBJ2-1; CDR3: CASSSGSGGDEQFF; DNA: TGTGCCAGCAGCTCCGGTAGCGGGGGGGATGAGCAGTTCTTC
D: TRBD2; V: TRBV6-6; length: 17; size: -; J: TRBJ2-5; CDR3: CASSYSHGLAGVETQYF; DNA: TGTGCCAGCAGTTACTCTCACGGACTAGCGGGAGTGGAGACCCAGTACTTC
D: -; V: TRBV30; length: 13; size: many; J: TRBJ1-1; CDR3: CAWRAGYSTEAFF; DNA: TGTGCCTGGAGAGCTGGGTACTCCACTGAAGCTTTCTTT
D: -; V: TRBV20-1; length: 16; size: few; J: TRBJ1-2; CDR3: CSAMGGDRTGNYGYTF; DNA: TGCAGTGCCATGGGTGGCGACAGAACAGGGAACTATGGCTACACCTTC
D: TRBD1; V: TRBV3-1; length: 14; size: many; J: TRBJ2-5; CDR3: CASSHYGTVETQYF; DNA: TGTGCCAGCAGCCATTATGGGACAGTTGAGACCCAGTACTTC
D: -; V: TRBV9; length: 14; size: many; J: TRBJ1-1; CDR3: CASSAGTGNTEAFF; DNA: TGTGCCAGCAGCGCCGGGACGGGGAACACTGAAGCTTTCTTT
D: -; V: TRBV20-1; length: 13; size: many; J: TRBJ2-3; CDR3: CSAPTSSTDTQYF; DNA: TGCAGTGCACCAACTAGCAGCACAGATACGCAGTATTTT
D: -; V: TRBV29-1; length: 11; size: many; J: TRBJ2-5; CDR3: CSVDDGETQYF; DNA: TGCAGCGTTGATGATGGGGAGACCCAGTACTTC
D: -; V: TRBV6-1; length: 11; size: many; J: TRBJ1-2; CDR3: CASSGQIGYTF; DNA: TGTGCCAGCAGTGGGCAGATTGGCTACACCTTC
D: -; V: TRBV29-1; length: 12; size: -; J: TRBJ2-1; CDR3: CSVRRGGNEQFF; DNA: TGCAGCGTTAGAAGAGGGGGCAATGAGCAGTTCTTC
D: -; V: TRBV30; length: 14; size: many; J: TRBJ1-5; CDR3: CAWSSTVGNQPQHF; DNA: TGTGCCTGGAGTTCGACAGTGGGCAATCAGCCCCAGCATTTT
D: -; V: TRBV28; length: 13; size: many; J: TRBJ2-3; CDR3: CASKVSGTDTQYF; DNA: TGTGCCAGCAAAGTGAGCGGCACAGATACGCAGTATTTT
D: -; V: TRBV20-1; length: 14; size: -; J: TRBJ2-1; CDR3: CSARPGLANNEQFF; DNA: TGCAGTGCTAGACCTGGACTGGCTAACAATGAGCAGTTCTTC
D: -; V: TRBV7-9; length: 13; size: many; J: TRBJ2-2; CDR3: CASSLAHTGELFF; DNA: TGTGCCAGCAGCTTAGCGCACACCGGGGAGCTGTTTTTT
D: -; V: TRBV20-1; length: 15; size: medium-sized; J: TRBJ2-5; CDR3: CSAREGVQPKETQYF; DNA: TGCAGTGCTAGAGAGGGGGTTCAACCCAAGGAGACCCAGTACTTC
D: -; V: TRBV20-1; length: 10; size: many; J: TRBJ1-2; CDR3: CSVGDYGYTF; DNA: TGCAGTGTTGGTGACTATGGCTACACCTTC
D: TRBD2; V: TRBV30; length: 15; size: many; J: TRBJ2-1; CDR3: CAWTPGLAGDGEQFF; DNA: TGTGCCTGGACACCGGGACTAGCGGGAGACGGTGAGCAGTTCTTC
D: -; V: TRBV30; length: 12; size: few; J: TRBJ1-2; CDR3: CAWNLPGYGYTF; DNA: TGTGCCTGGAACCTACCAGGCTATGGCTACACCTTC
D: -; V: TRBV11-3; length: 14; size: many; J: TRBJ2-3; CDR3: CASSLGQSTDTQYF; DNA: TGTGCCAGCAGCTTGGGGCAAAGCACAGATACGCAGTATTTT
D: -; V: TRBV5-4; length: 13; size: many; J: TRBJ2-1; CDR3: CASSWDWDNEQFF; DNA: TGTGCCAGCAGCTGGGACTGGGACAATGAGCAGTTCTTC
D: TRBD1; V: TRBV7-9; length: 15; size: many; J: TRBJ2-3; CDR3: CASSPPTGPTDTQYF; DNA: TGTGCCAGCAGCCCACCGACAGGGCCCACAGATACGCAGTATTTT
D: TRBD1; V: TRBV11-2; length: 13; size: many; J: TRBJ2-7; CDR3: CASSSDRVDEQYF; DNA: TGTGCCAGCAGCTCGGACAGGGTCGACGAGCAGTACTTC
D: TRBD2; V: TRBV6-1; length: 17; size: many; J: TRBJ2-2; CDR3: CASSILGASGGTGELFF; DNA: TGTGCCAGCAGTATCTTAGGGGCTAGCGGAGGTACCGGGGAGCTGTTTTTT
D: -; V: TRBV6-1; length: 15; size: many; J: TRBJ1-6; CDR3: CASSEIGGFNSPLHF; DNA: TGTGCCAGCAGTGAAATAGGGGGGTTTAATTCACCCCTCCACTTT
D: -; V: TRBV6-1; length: 14; size: -; J: TRBJ2-6; CDR3: CASSDNSGANVLTF; DNA: TGTGCCAGCAGTGACAACTCTGGGGCCAACGTCCTGACTTTC
D: -; V: TRBV29-1; length: 14; size: many; J: TRBJ1-5; CDR3: CSAALADSNQPQHF; DNA: TGCAGCGCAGCCTTAGCCGATAGCAATCAGCCCCAGCATTTT
D: -; V: TRBV19; length: 15; size: many; J: TRBJ1-5; CDR3: CASTAFQGSNQPQHF; DNA: TGTGCCAGTACCGCCTTTCAGGGTAGCAATCAGCCCCAGCATTTT
D: -; V: TRBV27; length: 15; size: many; J: TRBJ1-4; CDR3: CASSLVPASGEKLFF; DNA: TGTGCCAGCAGTTTAGTCCCCGCGTCGGGGGAAAAACTGTTTTTT
D: -; V: TRBV3-1; length: 15; size: -; J: TRBJ1-2; CDR3: CASSQATTGNYGYTF; DNA: TGTGCCAGCAGCCAAGCAACTACAGGGAACTATGGCTACACCTTC
D: -; V: TRBV6-1; length: 12; size: -; J: TRBJ1-1; CDR3: CAIRNSRQEAFF; DNA: TGTGCCATCAGAAACAGTCGGCAAGAAGCTTTCTTT
D: -; V: TRBV7-8; length: 15; size: many; J: TRBJ2-4; CDR3: CASSLSRGSGNIQYF; DNA: TGTGCCAGCAGCTTATCGCGTGGGAGTGGAAACATTCAGTACTTC
D: TRBD1; V: TRBV6-1; length: 15; size: many; J: TRBJ1-2; CDR3: CASSRPPGQGGGYTF; DNA: TGTGCCAGCAGTCGGCCGCCGGGACAGGGAGGTGGCTACACCTTC
D: TRBD2; V: TRBV20-1; length: 14; size: many; J: TRBJ2-7; CDR3: CSAPVTSASYEQYF; DNA: TGCAGTGCTCCTGTGACTAGCGCCTCCTACGAGCAGTACTTC
D: TRBD2; V: TRBV11-1; length: 17; size: -; J: TRBJ2-7; CDR3: CASSLVVCLAGFYEQYF; DNA: TGTGCCAGCAGCTTAGTCGTATGTCTAGCGGGATTTTACGAGCAGTACTTC
D: TRBD1; V: TRBV20-1; length: 19; size: many; J: TRBJ2-5; CDR3: CSARDPPGRTGGPQETQYF; DNA: TGCAGTGCTAGAGATCCTCCCGGAAGGACAGGGGGCCCGCAAGAGACCCAGTACTTC
D: -; V: TRBV27; length: 13; size: medium-sized; J: TRBJ1-6; CDR3: CASGAAGSSPLHF; DNA: TGTGCCAGCGGAGCGGCTGGGAGTTCACCCCTCCACTTT